Following are 26 T cell receptor beta chains from one sample sequenced in a study of blood T cell repertoires in COVID-19 (dated by TCRdb to 2018 to 2021). Preparation of the library involved the immunoSEQ multiplex PCR assay. In its TCRdb copy, this immuneACCESS table keeps in-frame sequences only and misses some clones. Where compared with another copy, unresolved V genes explain less than half of these, and the others have no known cause. The sample yields around 130,000 clones; 90% were counted once. About 3.5% of the sample is held by the ten biggest clonotypes. Sequencing used peripheral blood. Every receptor here comes from a man aged 50 or older with active COVID-19.

The chain carries TRBV9 and TRBJ2-1, with TRBD2 as a possible D gene (6 bases). V was pared by 5 bases and J by 2 bases, with 11 bases between. This CDR3 spans 14 amino acids. The germline V gene encodes CDR1 SGDLS and CDR2 YYNGEE. The CDR3 sequence is CASSAGNTYNEQFF. In DNA, the CDR3 is TGTGCCAGCAGTGCGGGAAACACCTACAATGAGCAGTTCTTC.

The gene calls are TRBV29-1 and TRBJ1-1; no definite D call. V was shortened by 6 bases and J by 0 bases, with 14 bases between the two germline ends. This CDR3 contains 14 residues. Germline CDR1 reads SQVTM; CDR2 reads ANQGSEA. The CDR3 reads CSVYDRGLNTEAFF. The CDR3 DNA is TGCAGCGTGTATGATAGAGGGCTGAACACTGAAGCTTTCTTT. The full variable domain, completed using reference TRBV29-1 and TRBJ1-1, is SAVISQKPSRDICQRGTSLTIQCQVDSQVTMMFWYRQQPGQSLTLIATANQGSEATYESGFVIDKFPISRPNLTFSTLTVSNMSPEDSSIYLCSVYDRGLNTEAFFGQGTRLTVV.

This clone was counted once. The chain recombines TRBV18 with TRBJ1-2, with 9 positions matching TRBD1. Unmatched junction bases numbered 0, after V lost 3 bases and J lost 4 bases. The CDR3 runs to 13 residues. Germline V gene sequence: CDR1 KGHSH, CDR2 LQKENI. CDR3: CASSPDRGYGYTF. The CDR3, as DNA: TGTGCCAGCTCACCGGACAGGGGCTATGGCTACACCTTC. The full variable domain, completed using reference TRBV18 and TRBJ1-2, is NAGVMQNPRHLVRRRGQEARLRCSPMKGHSHVYWYRQLPEEGLKFMVYLQKENIIDESGMPKERFSAEFPKEGPSILRIQQVVRGDSAAYFCASSPDRGYGYTFGSGTRLTVV.

This chain joins TRBV11-2 and TRBJ2-1; D may be TRBD2 (7 bases). There are 16 residues in the CDR3. Trimming removed 1 base at V and 1 base at J, with 11 bases between. The germline V gene encodes CDR1 SGHAT and CDR2 FQNNGV. The CDR3 DNA is TGTGCCAGCAGCTTAGTGGCGGGGGCTTCCTACAATGAGCAGTTCTTC. Its protein is CASSLVAGASYNEQFF.

The V gene is TRBV2, the J gene TRBJ2-5, with 8 bases matching TRBD2. Per germline, CDR1 SNHLY and CDR2 FYNNEI. CDR3 length: 14 residues. The V segment lost 5 bases and the J segment 4 bases; nucleotides outside the gene matches: 6. The CDR3 spells CASSWSGSRETQYF. The CDR3 nucleotides read TGTGCCAGCAGTTGGAGCGGGAGCAGAGAGACCCAGTACTTC.

The chain carries TRBV7-2 and TRBJ1-2; TRBD1 agrees at 9 bases. The CDR3 has 15 amino acids. The trim removed 5 bases at V and 4 bases at J, leaving 8 bases unmatched. Looked up from germline, CDR1 is SGHTA and CDR2 is FQGNSA. CDR3 region: CASSTTWGQGYGYTF. The CDR3 region has the DNA TGTGCCAGCAGCACAACGTGGGGACAGGGCTATGGCTACACCTTC.

The chain combines TRBV9 with TRBJ2-3; a possible D gene is TRBD2 (7 bases). The germline V gene has CDR1 SGDLS and CDR2 YYNGEE. CDR3 length: 13 residues. V was clipped by 4 bases and J by 3 bases, with 9 bases between them. CDR3 loop: CASSRGGTDTQYF. The CDR3 coding sequence is TGTGCCAGCAGCAGGGGGGGAACAGATACGCAGTATTTT.

The rearrangement links TRBV19 to TRBJ1-5; 8 bases match TRBD1. The J segment lost 6 bases and the V segment lost 5 bases, leaving 6 bases of the junction unmatched. The CDR3 length is 14 residues. Germline CDR1 LNHDA, CDR2 SQIVND (reference sequence). The CDR3 sequence is CASSSTGGSQPQHF. Here the CDR3 DNA reads TGTGCCAGTAGTTCCACAGGGGGAAGTCAGCCCCAGCATTTT. The full variable domain, completed using reference TRBV19 and TRBJ1-5, is DGGITQSPKYLFRKEGQNVTLSCEQNLNHDAMYWYRQDPGQGLRLIYYSQIVNDFQKGDIAEGYSVSREKKESFPLTVTSAQKNPTAFYLCASSSTGGSQPQHFGDGTRLSIL.

The rearrangement joins TRBV7-9 to TRBJ1-2; no clear D gene. The germline V gene has CDR1 SEHNR and CDR2 FQNEAQ (reference sequence). CDR3 size: 15 residues. Trimming removed 3 bases from V and 7 bases from J, with 18 bases in between. CDR3: CASSFKGSLEAGYTF. The CDR3 nucleotides are TGTGCCAGCAGCTTTAAAGGCAGTCTTGAGGCTGGCTACACCTTC.

The chain uses TRBV6-5 and TRBJ1-2; 9 nucleotides match TRBD1. The CDR3 has 13 residues. The V gene end was trimmed by 4 bases and the J gene end by 8 bases; junction bases not matched to a gene: 5. CDR1 MNHEY and CDR2 SVGAGI come from the germline V gene. CDR3 nucleotide sequence: TGTGCCAGCAGTTGGGACAGGGAAAGCGGCTACACCTTC. Translated, it gives CASSWDRESGYTF.

The chain combines TRBV5-4 with TRBJ2-1, with 7 nucleotides matching TRBD1. Germline loops: CDR1 SGHNT, CDR2 YYREEE (reference sequence). The CDR3 runs to 18 residues. The junction had 13 bases not matched to a gene; V was cut back by 0 bases and J by 4 bases. The DNA for the CDR3 is TGTGCCAGCAGCTTGGGGATCAACAGGGGAAGGTCGTACAATGAGCAGTTCTTC. The encoded protein is CASSLGINRGRSYNEQFF.

The rearrangement uses TRBV5-8 and TRBJ2-7, with D maybe TRBD2 (7 bases). CDR1 SGHTS and CDR2 YDEGEE come from the germline V gene. Trimming took off 4 bases at V and 3 bases at J, with 17 bases between the two ends. The CDR3 has 15 amino acids. This CDR3 is CASSPPGRGYYEQYF. CDR3 DNA: TGTGCCAGCAGCCCTCCAGGGAGGGGGTACTACGAGCAGTACTTC.

The V gene is TRBV19, the J gene TRBJ1-5; perhaps TRBD1 as D (5 bases). The CDR3 consists of 15 residues. Germline assignment: CDR1 LNHDA and CDR2 SQIVND (reference sequence). The V and J ends lost 2 bases and 1 base respectively, with 9 bases between them. The CDR3 region is CASSISDRSNQPQHF. The CDR3 region has the DNA TGTGCCAGTAGTATATCCGACAGAAGCAATCAGCCCCAGCATTTT.

V gene TRBV19 combines with J gene TRBJ2-3; 10 bases are shared with TRBD1. The CDR3 has 14 amino acids. J gave up 8 bases and V 5 bases, and 7 bases lay outside the gene matches. Germline V gene sequence: CDR1 LNHDA, CDR2 SQIVND (reference sequence). The CDR3 DNA follows: TGTGCCAGTAGTCTGACAGGGGGCGCGGGTACGCAGTATTTT. Encoded protein: CASSLTGGAGTQYF.

V and J are TRBV24-1 and TRBJ2-3; maybe TRBD2 (5 bases). The CDR3 contains 16 residues. V dropped 2 bases and J dropped 1 base, with 12 bases sitting between them. CDR1 and CDR2 (germline): KGHDR, SFDVKD. The CDR3: CATSDYRAGGTDTQYF. The CDR3 DNA sequence: TGTGCCACCAGTGATTATCGGGCCGGGGGCACAGATACGCAGTATTTT.

This sequence joins TRBV24-1 and TRBJ2-1; tentatively, D is TRBD2 (6 bases). This CDR3 has 12 residues. The germline gives CDR1 KGHDR, CDR2 SFDVKD. V was shortened by 9 bases and J by 5 bases, with 10 bases between the two germline ends. CDR3 nucleotide sequence: TGTGCCACCGGAGGGTTTGACAATGAGCAGTTCTTC. This sequence encodes CATGGFDNEQFF.

V usage is TRBV24-1 and J usage is TRBJ2-1; the D gene is possibly TRBD2 (6 bases). The CDR3 extends over 14 amino acids. The V gene's germline CDR1 is KGHDR and CDR2 SFDVKD. V shed 7 bases and J shed 1 base, with 10 bases lying between them. The CDR3 DNA is TGTGCCACCAGCCAGGGAGGATCCTACAATGAGCAGTTCTTC. It specifies CATSQGGSYNEQFF.

V usage is TRBV10-2 and J usage is TRBJ2-5; D perhaps matches TRBD1 (6 bases). With 6 bases removed from V and 3 bases from J, the gap between germline ends came to 11 bases. The length of the CDR3 is 13 residues. CDR1 and CDR2 (germline): WSHSY, SAAADI. DNA of the CDR3: TGCGCCAGCAGAGAACCAGGGGAAGAGACCCAGTACTTC. Its protein product is CASREPGEETQYF.

The chain combines TRBV19 with TRBJ1-3; tentatively, D is TRBD1 (5 bases). CDR1 and CDR2 (germline): LNHDA, SQIVND (reference sequence). CDR3 length equals 17 residues. V lost 5 bases and J 1 base, leaving 18 bases between the germline ends. The CDR3, as DNA: TGTGCCAGTAGTGATACCCGGGACTTGCGGTCTGGAAACACCATATATTTT. The encoded protein is CASSDTRDLRSGNTIYF.

In this sample, this clone turned up a few times. The J gene is TRBJ2-2, the V gene TRBV5-8, with 7 bases that match TRBD2. The germline gives CDR1 SGHTS, CDR2 YDEGEE. The length of the CDR3 is 16 residues. V lost 4 bases to trimming and J lost 9 bases; unmatched junction nucleotides: 15. The CDR3: CASSLLESGGPRELFF. The CDR3 bases are TGTGCCAGCAGCCTTCTCGAGTCGGGAGGCCCCCGGGAGCTGTTTTTT.

The rearrangement links TRBV14 to TRBJ1-1; D not certain. The CDR3 has 15 residues. V lost 4 bases and J 0 bases, leaving 12 bases between the germline ends. CDR1 and CDR2 (germline): SGHDN, FVKESK. CDR3 nucleotide sequence: TGTGCCAGCAGCCCGTCTACCGGTATGAACACTGAAGCTTTCTTT. Translating gives CASSPSTGMNTEAFF.

The chain joins TRBV4-2 to TRBJ2-1; 9 bases line up with TRBD1. V trimming: 3 bases; J trimming: 6 bases; junction bases outside the gene matches: 6. The germline gives CDR1 LGHNA, CDR2 YNFKEQ. This CDR3 spans 15 amino acids. The DNA of the CDR3 is TGTGCCAGCAGCCAGAAGACAGGGGGAACCAATGAGCAGTTCTTC. As protein: CASSQKTGGTNEQFF.

The chain couples TRBV27 to TRBJ2-7; 9 bases match TRBD2. The CDR3 totals 16 residues. CDR1 MNHEY and CDR2 SMNVEV come from the germline V gene (reference sequence). Trimming at V came to 5 bases and at J to 3 bases, leaving 11 bases not matched to a gene. CDR3 residues: CASSGSIGGGVYEQYF. The CDR3 nucleotides are TGTGCCAGCAGTGGGAGTATTGGCGGGGGGGTCTACGAGCAGTACTTC.

The chain uses TRBV19 and TRBJ2-4, with 11 positions matching TRBD2. CDR3 length equals 15 residues. CDR1 is LNHDA and CDR2 is SQIVND in the germline V gene (reference sequence). Unmatched junction bases numbered 6, after V lost 4 bases and J lost 7 bases. The CDR3, as DNA: TGTGCCAGTAGTACTTTTAGCGGGAGGGGTAACATTCAGTACTTC. It is translated as CASSTFSGRGNIQYF.

The chain is built from TRBV7-8 and TRBJ2-3; D is unclear. The CDR3 spans 13 residues. Germline V gene lookup returns CDR1 SGHVS and CDR2 FQNEAQ. V was cut by 1 base and J by 6 bases, with 8 bases left in between. The CDR3 nucleotides read TGTGCCAGCAGCTTAGGGCCGAGGGATACGCAGTATTTT. It translates to CASSLGPRDTQYF.

This clone has only a few counts. The chain carries TRBV7-9 and TRBJ1-2; D remains ambiguous. This CDR3 contains 14 residues. The germline CDR1 and CDR2 sequences are SEHNR and FQNEAQ (reference sequence). The V end lost 4 bases, the J end lost 7 bases, and 16 bases lay between the germline ends. CDR3 loop: CASSSSGAGIGYTF. The CDR3 coding sequence is TGTGCCAGCAGCTCCTCCGGCGCAGGAATTGGCTACACCTTC.